A single sample gave rise to the 5 T cell receptor beta chains below, sequenced in a study of T cells in Graves' hyperthyroidism and ophthalmopathy. The source material, RNA transcripts, was used to amplify TCR beta CDR3 regions. Initially, a first-round RT-PCR of the TCR CDR3 employed the HTBI primer set. TCRdb fed the multiplex PCR reads into MiXCR, producing one record per CDR3 protein. The profile shows 390,000 or so distinct CDR3 sequences, around 15% of them singletons. Source material: blood. Source of these receptors: a man younger than 35 with Graves' ophthalmopathy.

This clonotype was observed a handful of times. V is TRBV30 and J is TRBJ1-2, with D unresolved. Germline CDR1 GTSNPN, CDR2 SVGIG (reference sequence). The CDR3 sequence is 13 residues long. V lost 1 base and J 1 base, leaving 7 bases between the germline ends. The CDR3 loop is CAWSANYNYGYTF. In DNA form, the CDR3 reads TGTGCCTGGAGTGCGAATTATAACTATGGCTACACCTTC.

The chain carries TRBV12-3 or TRBV12-4 and TRBJ2-7; TRBD2 matches at 9 bases. Trimming cost V 5 bases and J 6 bases; bases outside gene matches: 8. The CDR3 spans 14 residues. The CDR3 DNA sequence: TGTGCCAGCAGTATTCCGGGACTAGCAGTCGAGCAGTACTTC. It codes for CASSIPGLAVEQYF.

This chain joins TRBV12-3 or TRBV12-4 and TRBJ1-2; TRBD1 agrees at 10 bases. J lost 5 bases, V lost 5 bases, and 5 bases had no gene match. The CDR3 covers 14 residues. CDR3 loop: CASSRTGGGYGYTF. The CDR3 bases are TGTGCCAGCAGTCGGACAGGGGGGGGGTATGGCTACACCTTC.

The V gene is TRBV28, the J gene TRBJ2-7; 7 bases are a match to TRBD2. With 4 bases clipped from V and 5 bases from J, the junction kept 8 bases outside the gene matches. The germline CDR1 and CDR2 sequences are MDHEN and SYDVKM. CDR3 length: 14 amino acids. CDR3 coding DNA: TGTGCCAGCAGTTCTCTAGCGGCAATCCACGAGCAGTACTTC. This gives the protein CASSSLAAIHEQYF.

As DNA, the CDR3 is TGTGCCACCAGCAGAGCCGGGGGCCCCAACTACGAGCAGTACTTC. Amino acid sequence: CATSRAGGPNYEQYF. The V call is TRBV15, the J call TRBJ2-7; D tentatively fits TRBD1 or TRBD2 (6 bases each). Germline CDR1 reads LNHNV; CDR2 reads YYDKDF (reference sequence). The CDR3 consists of 15 residues. V lost 1 base to trimming and J lost 3 bases, with 13 bases between them.